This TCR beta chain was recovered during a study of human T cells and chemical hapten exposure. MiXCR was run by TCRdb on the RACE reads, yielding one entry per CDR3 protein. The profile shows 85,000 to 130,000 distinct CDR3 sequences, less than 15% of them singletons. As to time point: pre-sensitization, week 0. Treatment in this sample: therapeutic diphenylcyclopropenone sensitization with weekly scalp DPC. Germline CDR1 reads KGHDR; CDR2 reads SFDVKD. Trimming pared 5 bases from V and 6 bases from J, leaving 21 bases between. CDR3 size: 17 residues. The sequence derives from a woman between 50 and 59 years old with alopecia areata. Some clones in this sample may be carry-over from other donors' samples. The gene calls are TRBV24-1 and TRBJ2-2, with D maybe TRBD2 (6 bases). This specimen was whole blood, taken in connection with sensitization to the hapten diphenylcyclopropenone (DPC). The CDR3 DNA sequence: TGTGCCACCAGTGCCCAGCCTAGCGTCGTAGCCCCCGGGGAGCTGTTTTTT. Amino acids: CATSAQPSVVAPGELFF.